The 22 T cell receptor beta chains given below trace back to one sample, sequenced in a study of response to subunit inactivated influenza vaccine. TCRdb used MiXCR to reprocess the RT-PCR reads, holding one entry per CDR3 protein. The sample carries around 570,000 distinct CDR3 sequences, around 8% recorded once. The source was PBMCs from blood, collected roughly 24 months after vaccination. These receptors all come from a man between 45 and 75 years old who received an inactivated influenza vaccine.

In this sample, this clonotype turned up a few times. J is TRBJ2-7 and V is TRBV20-1, with 7 bases that match TRBD1. Germline-derived CDR1 and CDR2 are DFQATT and SNEGSKA (reference sequence). This CDR3 is built from 11 residues. The ends lost 6 bases at V and 4 bases at J; junction bases unmatched: 3. This CDR3 is CSAETGYEQYF. The CDR3 DNA sequence: TGCAGTGCGGAGACAGGGTACGAGCAGTACTTC.

The chain recombines TRBV5-1 with TRBJ2-1; D is possibly TRBD2 (6 bases). CDR1 and CDR2 (germline): SGHRS, YFSETQ. CDR3 length equals 14 residues. Trimming left V 1 base short and J 8 bases short, with 13 bases between. DNA of the CDR3: TGCGCCAGCAGCTTGCTCGGGAGTCAGTATGAGCAGTTCTTC. This codes for CASSLLGSQYEQFF.

The sample holds a few counts of this clonotype. This chain connects TRBV6-2 or TRBV6-3 to TRBJ2-7; no definite D call. Trimming took off 3 bases at V and 4 bases at J, with 13 bases between the two ends. The CDR3 is made up of 14 amino acids. Germline lookup yields CDR1 MNHEY and CDR2 SVGEGT. CDR3 in amino acids: CASSYRKVRYEQYF. For the CDR3, the DNA is TGTGCCAGCAGTTATAGGAAGGTGAGGTACGAGCAGTACTTC.

This clonotype was picked up many times. This sequence joins TRBV5-4 and TRBJ2-2; D might be TRBD1 (5 bases). This CDR3 has 14 amino acids. Germline lookup yields CDR1 SGHNT and CDR2 YYREEE (reference sequence). The ends were cut back, 0 bases at V and 4 bases at J, with 7 bases in the middle. The CDR3 nucleotides are TGTGCCAGCAGCTTGGGACAGTTCACCGGGGAGCTGTTTTTT. Translation: CASSLGQFTGELFF.

This clonotype was observed at least ten times. This chain uses TRBV10-3 with TRBJ1-5; D gene unclear. The ends were cut back, 0 bases at V and 4 bases at J, with 16 bases in the middle. The germline CDR1 and CDR2 sequences are ENHRY and SYGVKD. CDR3 size: 17 residues. The CDR3 sequence: CAISESVVPGPNQPQHF. The CDR3 DNA is TGTGCCATCAGTGAGTCTGTGGTTCCCGGGCCGAATCAGCCCCAGCATTTT.

This clonotype occurred a few times. The chain uses TRBV15 and TRBJ1-6; D ambiguous. The CDR3 contains 21 residues. Germline V gene lookup returns CDR1 LNHNV and CDR2 YYDKDF (reference sequence). V was trimmed by 4 bases and J by 7 bases, leaving 32 bases between them. As DNA, the CDR3 is TGTGCCACCAGCAAAGATGGTATATCTTCCCCAATATACTTTGTAAATTCACCCCTCCACTTT. This encodes CATSKDGISSPIYFVNSPLHF.

This sequence joins TRBV4-2 and TRBJ1-4; 10 bases agree with TRBD1. V lost 3 bases and J lost 8; bases outside the gene matches: 6. Germline CDR1 is LGHNA and CDR2 is YNFKEQ. The CDR3 is 15 amino acids. The CDR3, as DNA: TGTGCCAGCAGCCAGACGACAGGGGGCGGGGAAAAACTGTTTTTT. This codes for CASSQTTGGGEKLFF.

This sequence joins TRBV27 and TRBJ2-1; 11 bases align to TRBD2. This CDR3 is built from 15 residues. Germline CDR1 is MNHEY and CDR2 is SMNVEV (reference sequence). The ends lost 5 bases at V and 7 bases at J; junction bases unmatched: 7. The CDR3 sequence is CASSRGTSGPNEQFF. DNA of the CDR3: TGTGCCAGCAGTCGGGGGACTAGCGGACCTAATGAGCAGTTCTTC.

At least ten counts were recorded for this clonotype. The rearrangement uses TRBV7-8 and TRBJ2-5; 7 nucleotides line up with TRBD1. The CDR3 length is 14 residues. V lost 3 bases, J lost 1 base, and 2 bases stayed unmatched. Germline CDR1 is SGHVS and CDR2 is FQNEAQ. The CDR3 DNA is TGTGCCAGCAGCTTTAACAGGGGCCAAGAGACCCAGTACTTC. Protein sequence: CASSFNRGQETQYF.

The chain carries TRBV6-1 and TRBJ1-1; the D gene is possibly TRBD1 (5 bases). V was shortened by 5 bases and J by 0 bases, with 13 bases between the two germline ends. The CDR3 covers 15 residues. Germline V gene data show CDR1 as MNHNS and CDR2 as SASEGT. The CDR3 region is CASSRDGNMNTEAFF. In DNA, the CDR3 is TGTGCCAGCAGTCGGGACGGTAACATGAACACTGAAGCTTTCTTT.

This clonotype has only a few counts. The CDR3 DNA follows: TGTGCCAGCAGAATAGCGGGAGGTCTCTCCTACAATGAGCAGTTCTTC. Residues: CASRIAGGLSYNEQFF. The chain joins TRBV6-1 to TRBJ2-1, with 10 bases aligning to TRBD2. This CDR3 comprises 16 residues. The germline gives CDR1 MNHNS, CDR2 SASEGT. Unmatched junction bases numbered 5, after V lost 6 bases and J lost 0 bases.

This clonotype was detected a few times. The rearrangement uses TRBV12-3 or TRBV12-4 and TRBJ1-5; D not certain. Trimming removed 2 bases at V and 0 bases at J, with 5 bases between. The CDR3 spans 14 residues. The DNA for the CDR3 is TGTGCCAGCAGTTTATTTGATAGCAATCAGCCCCAGCATTTT. This codes for CASSLFDSNQPQHF.

This clonotype was seen a few times. A single base separates this from a much larger clone, so it may be a read error. CDR3 region: CASSITGYEQYF. The CDR3 coding sequence is TGTGCCAGCAGCATAACAGGGTACGAGCAGTACTTC. This chain joins TRBV7-8 and TRBJ2-7, with D perhaps TRBD1 (6 bases). There are 12 residues in the CDR3. V dropped 5 bases and J dropped 4 bases, with 9 bases sitting between them. The germline gives CDR1 SGHVS, CDR2 FQNEAQ.

This clonotype showed up many times. The gene calls are TRBV7-2 and TRBJ2-1; D ambiguous. The CDR3 sequence is 13 residues long. V was clipped by 3 bases and J by 1 base, with 4 bases between them. Germline V CDR1 and CDR2: SGHTA, FQGNSA. CDR3 protein: CASSLESYNEQFF. The CDR3 bases are TGTGCCAGCAGCTTGGAGTCCTACAATGAGCAGTTCTTC.

The chain joins TRBV5-1 to TRBJ1-6, with 8 nucleotides matching TRBD1. CDR3 length equals 14 residues. Unmatched junction bases numbered 6, after V lost 4 bases and J lost 9 bases. Germline loops: CDR1 SGHRS, CDR2 YFSETQ. The CDR3 protein is CASSLTGAASPLHF. DNA of the CDR3: TGCGCCAGCAGCCTGACAGGGGCTGCTTCACCCCTCCACTTT.

The chain carries TRBV14 and TRBJ2-7, with 8 bases aligning to TRBD2. In germline, CDR1 is SGHDN, CDR2 FVKESK. This CDR3 contains 17 residues. After removal of 0 bases from V and 2 bases from J, the junction contained 9 bases not matched to a gene. CDR3 sequence: CASSQDWGLDTAYEQYF. The CDR3, as DNA: TGTGCCAGCAGCCAAGATTGGGGACTAGATACCGCCTACGAGCAGTACTTC.

With regard to this clonotype: A much larger clone lies a single base off, so this may be a read error. The J gene is TRBJ1-2, the V gene TRBV5-6; no definite D call. The germline V gene encodes CDR1 SGHDT and CDR2 YYEEEE. The CDR3 loop spans 12 amino acids. V was clipped by 10 bases and J by 6 bases, with 16 bases between them. The CDR3 region is CAGTLGGHGYTF. CDR3 nucleotides: TGTGCCGGCACCCTGGGAGGGCATGGCTACACCTTC.

The table lists this clonotype with many counts. The rearrangement uses TRBV12-3 or TRBV12-4 and TRBJ2-3; 11 bases fit TRBD2. The CDR3 extends over 15 amino acids. With V trimmed by 4 bases and J by 4 bases, 4 bases remained unmatched. The CDR3 here is CASSSLAGGPDTQYF. In DNA, the CDR3 is TGTGCCAGCAGTTCCCTAGCGGGAGGCCCAGATACGCAGTATTTT.

The chain recombines TRBV15 with TRBJ2-5, with D hard to call. The germline gives CDR1 LNHNV, CDR2 YYDKDF (reference sequence). V lost 2 bases to trimming and J lost 11 bases, with 12 bases between them. The CDR3 loop spans 12 amino acids. The CDR3 DNA follows: TGTGCCACCAGCAGATCCGGCCAGGTTCAGTACTTC. As protein: CATSRSGQVQYF.

This chain connects TRBV7-2 to TRBJ2-4; 9 nucleotides match TRBD1. This CDR3 has 13 amino acids. Looked up from germline, CDR1 is SGHTA and CDR2 is FQGNSA. Trimming removed 4 bases from V and 10 bases from J; junction bases left unmatched: 5. CDR3 protein: CASSSDRGMIQYF. The CDR3 region has the DNA TGTGCCAGCAGCTCGGACAGGGGAATGATTCAGTACTTC. The full variable domain, with the rest looked up from reference TRBV7-2 and TRBJ2-4, is GAGVSQSPSNKVTEKGKDVELRCDPISGHTALYWYRQSLGQGLEFLIYFQGNSAPDKSGLPSDRFSAERTGGSVSTLTIQRTQQEDSAVYLCASSSDRGMIQYFGAGTRLSVL.

This clonotype was observed a handful of times. The chain employs TRBV24-1 and TRBJ2-3, with TRBD2 matching over 10 bases. V shed 2 bases and J 1 base; nucleotides not matched to a gene: 5. Germline V gives CDR1 KGHDR, CDR2 SFDVKD. This CDR3 has 17 amino acids. CDR3 sequence: CATSDSAGLAGTDTQYF. DNA for the CDR3: TGTGCCACCAGTGATTCCGCCGGACTAGCGGGCACAGATACGCAGTATTTT.

This chain connects TRBV25-1 to TRBJ2-3; D uncertain. Germline V CDR1 and CDR2: MGHDK, SYGVNS. The ends were cut back, 5 bases at V and 1 base at J, with 16 bases in the middle. This CDR3 region has 16 residues. The chain's CDR3 is CASSPPVARGTDTQYF. For the CDR3, the DNA is TGTGCCAGCAGTCCGCCGGTCGCTAGGGGCACAGATACGCAGTATTTT.